The 21 T cell receptor beta chains reported below all come from one sample, sequenced in a study of blood T cell repertoires in COVID-19. Here immunoSEQ multiplex PCR was the method, and the copy in TCRdb shows in-frame clones only, minus some. The sample lists nearly 15,000 clones; around 77% were seen once. Sequenced: peripheral blood. The receptors derive from a human donor in a cohort sampled during active COVID-19.

The V and J genes are TRBV11-2 and TRBJ2-1; D is uncertain. Germline CDR1 and CDR2: SGHAT and FQNNGV. Trimming left V 0 bases short and J 5 bases short, with 11 bases between. This CDR3 is 15 amino acids long. The CDR3 protein is CASSLDADSNNEQFF. CDR3 in DNA: TGTGCCAGCAGCTTAGATGCCGACTCGAACAATGAGCAGTTCTTC.

The genes are TRBV19 and TRBJ2-5; possibly TRBD2 for D (5 bases). This CDR3 spans 14 amino acids. V lost 6 bases to trimming and J lost 4 bases, with 15 bases between them. CDR1 is LNHDA, CDR2 SQIVND, per germline (reference sequence). CDR3 amino acids: CASRNDGGRETQYF. The CDR3 DNA sequence: TGTGCCAGTAGAAACGACGGAGGTAGAGAGACCCAGTACTTC.

Written as DNA, the CDR3 is TGCGCCAGCAGCTTGGTTTCGGGGGGCGGTCAAGCTAACACTGAAGCTTTCTTT. Amino acids: CASSLVSGGGQANTEAFF. This chain uses TRBV5-1 with TRBJ1-1; a possible D gene is TRBD1 (6 bases). The CDR3 sequence is 18 residues long. Between the trimmed V and J ends, which lost 0 bases and 2 bases, there was a span of 20 bases. CDR1 is SGHRS and CDR2 is YFSETQ in the germline V gene.

The chain uses TRBV19 and TRBJ2-2; 8 bases line up with TRBD1. Germline V gene sequence: CDR1 LNHDA, CDR2 SQIVND (reference sequence). The CDR3 has 15 residues. V lost 4 bases and J lost 1; bases outside the gene matches: 2. In DNA, the CDR3 is TGTGCCAGTAGTACCGGACAGGGGAACACCGGGGAGCTGTTTTTT. This gives the protein CASSTGQGNTGELFF.

This clone was seen a few times. The V and J genes are TRBV7-9 and TRBJ2-2; D is unresolved. This CDR3 has 14 residues. CDR1 is SEHNR, CDR2 FQNEAQ, per germline (reference sequence). Trimming shortened V by 4 bases and J by 6 bases, and 12 bases separated the two germline ends. CDR3 sequence reads: CASSSPQRPGELFF. For the CDR3, the DNA is TGTGCCAGCAGCTCCCCCCAGAGGCCCGGGGAGCTGTTTTTT.

This rearrangement joins TRBV5-5 to TRBJ1-2, with a possible D match to TRBD1 (6 bases). The germline V gene encodes CDR1 SGHKS and CDR2 YYEKEE (reference sequence). V was shortened by 1 base and J by 1 base, with 20 bases between the two germline ends. This CDR3 has 18 residues. The DNA for the CDR3 is TGTGCCAGCAGCTTGTCCGAGACAGGAAGACAAATTAACTATGGCTACACCTTC. It yields the protein CASSLSETGRQINYGYTF.

The V and J genes are TRBV5-4 and TRBJ2-6, with D perhaps TRBD1 (5 bases). CDR1 is SGHNT and CDR2 is YYREEE in the germline V gene (reference sequence). The V end lost 1 base, the J end lost 1 base, and 12 bases lay between the germline ends. The CDR3 has 17 amino acids. CDR3 sequence (DNA): TGTGCCAGCAGCTTGTCGGATAGGGGTTCTGGGGCCAACGTCCTGACTTTC. Encoded protein: CASSLSDRGSGANVLTF.

The V gene is TRBV21-1, the J gene TRBJ2-1; the D call of TRBD2 is as the table states it, not checked on the DNA. TRBV21-1 is tagged as a pseudogene. The CDR3 contains 17 residues. CDR3 residues: CASSKGTHTGINNEQFF. CDR3 nucleotides: TGTGCCAGCAGCAAAGGGACCCACACGGGGATCAACAATGAGCAGTTCTTC.

V is TRBV28 and J is TRBJ1-2; 8 bases match TRBD1. The ends lost 2 bases at V and 6 bases at J; junction bases unmatched: 8. The length of the CDR3 is 15 residues. CDR1 is MDHEN, CDR2 SYDVKM, per germline. This CDR3 is CASSLAPWTGHGYTF. As DNA, the CDR3 is TGTGCCAGCAGTTTAGCTCCCTGGACAGGGCATGGCTACACCTTC.

The genes are TRBV15 and TRBJ2-1; D is possibly TRBD2 (5 bases). CDR1 and CDR2 (germline): LNHNV, YYDKDF (reference sequence). The CDR3 contains 15 residues. Between the trimmed V and J ends, which lost 5 bases and 7 bases, there was a span of 18 bases. The CDR3 sequence is CATSREGGVKNEQFF. CDR3 DNA sequence: TGTGCCACCAGCCGTGAGGGCGGAGTAAAAAATGAGCAGTTCTTC.

This chain uses TRBV27 with TRBJ2-5, with a possible D match to TRBD2 (5 bases). The CDR3 consists of 18 residues. V lost 5 bases, J lost 5 bases, and 27 bases lay in between. CDR1 is MNHEY and CDR2 is SMNVEV in the germline V gene (reference sequence). DNA for the CDR3: TGTGCCAGCAGTCCTCCGGGCCTCCCGGGAACCCCTCGGGAGACCCAGTACTTC. It specifies CASSPPGLPGTPRETQYF.

The chain combines TRBV29-1 with TRBJ2-1, with D tentatively TRBD2 (5 bases). V was shortened by 5 bases and J by 4 bases, with 12 bases between the two germline ends. Germline V gene sequence: CDR1 SQVTM, CDR2 ANQGSEA. This CDR3 is built from 13 residues. CDR3 DNA sequence: TGCAGCGTTAAGAGCGGTCTATACAATGAGCAGTTCTTC. Protein sequence: CSVKSGLYNEQFF.

The V gene is TRBV18, the J gene TRBJ1-2; 11 bases are a match to TRBD1. Germline V CDR1 and CDR2: KGHSH, LQKENI. V dropped 6 bases and J dropped 0; count of bases not matched to a gene: 6. The CDR3 length is 16 residues. CDR3 sequence reads: CASSSGTGGSNYGYTF. CDR3 coding DNA: TGTGCCAGCTCGTCCGGGACAGGGGGATCTAACTATGGCTACACCTTC.

The V gene is TRBV9, the J gene TRBJ2-1; possibly TRBD1 for D (6 bases). The germline V gene has CDR1 SGDLS and CDR2 YYNGEE. The CDR3 contains 13 residues. V lost 3 bases, J lost 5 bases, and 9 bases lay in between. The CDR3 nucleotides read TGTGCCAGCAGCGAGGGGGTCGACAATGAGCAGTTCTTC. It is translated as CASSEGVDNEQFF.

The DNA for the CDR3 is TGTGCCAGTAGTATAGATCGGGGGACGGGGGATCAGCCCCAGCATTTT. It yields the protein CASSIDRGTGDQPQHF. V is TRBV19 and J is TRBJ1-5, with a possible D match to TRBD1 (5 bases). Germline CDR1 and CDR2: LNHDA and SQIVND (reference sequence). The CDR3 is 16 residues long. With 0 bases removed from V and 5 bases from J, the gap between germline ends came to 14 bases.

The CDR3 loop reads CATSDSGGSEPQHF. CDR3 DNA: TGTGCCACCAGTGACTCAGGGGGCTCAGAGCCCCAGCATTTT. The rearrangement links TRBV24-1 to TRBJ1-5; 8 positions match TRBD1. Germline V lookup: CDR1 KGHDR, CDR2 SFDVKD. V was clipped by 4 bases and J by 8 bases; unmatched bases: 6. The CDR3 is made up of 14 amino acids.

J is TRBJ2-1 and V is TRBV19, with 7 positions matching TRBD1. This CDR3 comprises 14 residues. Germline trimming cut 5 bases from V and 4 bases from J; bases unmatched to any gene: 5. The germline gives CDR1 LNHDA, CDR2 SQIVND (reference sequence). This CDR3 reads CASSAVGQYNEQFF. The CDR3 bases are TGTGCCAGTAGTGCGGTGGGACAGTACAATGAGCAGTTCTTC.

This CDR3 reads CASSLIGKSDEQFF. The CDR3 DNA follows: TGTGCCAGCAGCTTGATCGGGAAAAGCGATGAGCAGTTCTTC. The chain combines TRBV7-9 with TRBJ2-1; D is possibly TRBD2 (5 bases). The CDR3 runs 14 residues. CDR1 is SEHNR and CDR2 is FQNEAQ in the germline V gene (reference sequence). Trimming cost V 3 bases and J 8 bases, with 14 bases left between them. Looking up the rest from reference TRBV7-9 and TRBJ2-1 gives the full variable domain: DTGVSQNPRHKITKRGQNVTFRCDPISEHNRLYWYRQTLGQGPEFLTYFQNEAQLEKSRLLSDRFSAERPKGSFSTLEIQRTEQGDSAMYLCASSLIGKSDEQFFGPGTRLTVL.

The chain has TRBV28 and TRBJ2-7; unclear D gene. Germline CDR1 is MDHEN and CDR2 is SYDVKM. The V end lost 3 bases, the J end lost 2 bases, and 8 bases lay between the germline ends. The CDR3 is 13 amino acids. CDR3 nucleotides: TGTGCCAGCAGTTTGAACCCTACCTACGAGCAGTACTTC. Translating it yields CASSLNPTYEQYF.

This chain links TRBV27 with TRBJ2-7; no firm D call. The CDR3 spans 14 residues. Germline V gene lookup returns CDR1 MNHEY and CDR2 SMNVEV (reference sequence). V lost 3 bases to trimming and J lost 2 bases, with 11 bases between them. The CDR3 spells CASSFRGPTYEQYF. CDR3 nucleotides: TGTGCCAGCAGTTTCCGTGGGCCTACCTACGAGCAGTACTTC.

The rearrangement links TRBV6-2 or TRBV6-3 to TRBJ2-7; 9 bases align to TRBD2. Trimming at V came to 0 bases and at J to 5 bases, leaving 5 bases not matched to a gene. Germline CDR1 MNHEY, CDR2 SVGEGT. This CDR3 is built from 15 residues. The CDR3 protein is CASSYSAGGGNEQYF. The CDR3 nucleotides are TGTGCCAGCAGTTACTCAGCGGGAGGAGGGAACGAGCAGTACTTC.